This T cell receptor beta chain came from a study of vaccination effects on CD4 cells after COVID-19. About this clone itself: Antigen: not known.

Points from the study as a whole: Both infection-induced and vaccine-induced clones contracted markedly at late post-vaccination timepoints.

Assay used: immunoSEQ multiplex PCR; TCRdb lists only in-frame clones, some missing. The profile covers tens of thousands of clones, with about 72% appearing a single time and under 30% taken by the ten largest. V gave up 1 base and J gave up 5 bases; unmatched junction bases: 7. Germline CDR1 reads MGHRA; CDR2 reads YSYEKL. This CDR3 contains 15 residues. Upon completion of around 9 days in culture, CD4+ T cells were isolated. This sequence joins TRBV4-1 and TRBJ1-1; 7 bases are shared with TRBD1. The clonotype originates from a human donor who had a prior SARS-CoV-2 infection. Sequencing used CD4+ T cells from PBMCs cultured without peptide, obtained before COVID-19 vaccination. CDR3 coding DNA: TGCGCCAGCAGCCAAGTGACAGGGAGAAAGACTGAAGCTTTCTTT. Translating gives CASSQVTGRKTEAFF.